Each of the 20 T cell receptor beta chains below was sequenced from the same sample in a study of technical replicates of blood from several donors. Clones were sequenced by immunoSEQ multiplex PCR, and TCRdb holds only the in-frame ones, with some missing. The sample has about 97,000 clones, just under 95% seen once. The sample consisted of T cells isolated from PBMCs. The receptor source for this set is a human donor in good health.

This clone was seen a handful of times. Different DNA sequences within this sample yield the same CDR3. CDR3 protein: CASSYSQNTEAFF. CDR3 in DNA: TGTGCCAGCAGTTACTCACAGAACACTGAAGCTTTCTTT. The chain is built from TRBV6-5 and TRBJ1-1; D gene uncertain. Trimming stripped 0 bases from V and 1 base from J, with 3 bases between. The CDR3 spans 13 residues. Germline loops: CDR1 MNHEY, CDR2 SVGAGI.

This clone was detected only once. Written as DNA, the CDR3 is TGCGCCAGCAGCTTGGGCGCAGGATCGAACTATGGCTACACCTTC. Translation gives CASSLGAGSNYGYTF. The chain joins TRBV5-1 to TRBJ1-2; D not resolved. Germline CDR1 SGHRS, CDR2 YFSETQ. This CDR3 comprises 15 residues. V was pared by 0 bases and J by 2 bases, with 11 bases between.

The chain links TRBV6-1 to TRBJ1-1; TRBD1 aligns across 8 bases. The CDR3 covers 12 residues. V lost 7 bases and J lost 5; bases outside the gene matches: 3. Germline CDR1 MNHNS, CDR2 SASEGT. This chain's CDR3 is CASIWTGTEAFF. Written as DNA, the CDR3 is TGTGCCAGCATTTGGACAGGGACTGAAGCTTTCTTT.

J is TRBJ1-3 and V is TRBV19; no clear D. The CDR3 has 11 residues. The germline V gene encodes CDR1 LNHDA and CDR2 SQIVND (reference sequence). V was cut by 3 bases and J by 9 bases, with 6 bases left in between. CDR3 in DNA: TGTGCCAGTAGTATCGGAGGCACCATATATTTT. This sequence encodes CASSIGGTIYF. Variable domain in full (rest from reference TRBV19 and TRBJ1-3): DGGITQSPKYLFRKEGQNVTLSCEQNLNHDAMYWYRQDPGQGLRLIYYSQIVNDFQKGDIAEGYSVSREKKESFPLTVTSAQKNPTAFYLCASSIGGTIYFGEGSWLTVV.

The gene calls are TRBV7-2 and TRBJ1-1; 8 bases map to TRBD1. Germline CDR1 reads SGHTA; CDR2 reads FQGNSA. CDR3 length equals 12 residues. Losses at the gene ends were 6 bases for V and 8 bases for J; bases not matched to a gene: 5. CDR3 coding DNA: TGTGCCAGCAGTTTCACAGGGGGGGAAGCTTTCTTT. Amino acid sequence: CASSFTGGEAFF.

The gene calls are TRBV7-2 and TRBJ2-5; D is ambiguous. The CDR3 spans 11 residues. Looked up from germline, CDR1 is SGHTA and CDR2 is FQGNSA. Trimming took 5 bases from V and 7 from J, leaving 8 bases between them. The CDR3 reads CASSEGGTQYF. For the CDR3, the DNA is TGTGCCAGCAGCGAAGGCGGGACCCAGTACTTC.

The chain combines TRBV5-4 with TRBJ1-2; the match to TRBD1 covers 10 bases. Germline V gene data show CDR1 as SGHNT and CDR2 as YYREEE (reference sequence). The CDR3 length is 14 residues. With 4 bases clipped from V and 6 bases from J, the junction kept 6 bases outside the gene matches. The CDR3 DNA sequence: TGTGCCAGCAGCCAGCCAGGGACAGGGGATGGCTACACCTTC. Residues: CASSQPGTGDGYTF.

V and J are TRBV19 and TRBJ2-7, with 11 bases matching TRBD2. Trimming took 8 bases from V and 4 from J; bases not matched to a gene: 4. The CDR3 is 13 amino acids. The germline V gene has CDR1 LNHDA and CDR2 SQIVND (reference sequence). The CDR3 nucleotides are TGTGCCAGTTCCTGGACTAGCGGGTACGAGCAGTACTTC. Encoded protein: CASSWTSGYEQYF.

V gene TRBV2 combines with J gene TRBJ2-1; 9 nucleotides match TRBD2. The CDR3 extends over 14 amino acids. The germline gives CDR1 SNHLY, CDR2 FYNNEI. J lost 0 bases, V lost 7 bases, and 1 base had no gene match. The CDR3 spells CASNSGSSYNEQFF. Here the CDR3 DNA reads TGTGCCAGCAATAGCGGGAGCTCCTACAATGAGCAGTTCTTC.

The V call is TRBV28, the J call TRBJ1-1; the match to TRBD1 covers 7 bases. Per the germline V gene, CDR1 is MDHEN and CDR2 is SYDVKM. The length of the CDR3 is 19 residues. V lost 3 bases, J lost 1 base, and 17 bases stayed unmatched. The CDR3 bases are TGTGCCAGCAGTTTTCTTTCTTTAACAGGGGTCCAAGGGAACACTGAAGCTTTCTTT. The encoded protein is CASSFLSLTGVQGNTEAFF.

The chain combines TRBV25-1 with TRBJ1-3, with D hard to call. V lost 4 bases and J lost 0, with 7 bases in between. This CDR3 region has 14 residues. The germline V gene has CDR1 MGHDK and CDR2 SYGVNS. The DNA of the CDR3 is TGTGCCAGCAGTGCGTGGAGCTCTGGAAACACCATATATTTT. It specifies CASSAWSSGNTIYF.

V is TRBV27 and J is TRBJ2-1; D is unclear. V lost 3 bases and J 4 bases, leaving 13 bases between the germline ends. CDR1 and CDR2 from the germline V gene are MNHEY and SMNVEV (reference sequence). The length of the CDR3 is 15 residues. CDR3 DNA: TGTGCCAGCAGTTTCAGGTTTAACTCTTACAATGAGCAGTTCTTC. It codes for CASSFRFNSYNEQFF.

V gene TRBV7-2 combines with J gene TRBJ1-5; D uncertain. Trimming stripped 3 bases from V and 0 bases from J, with 6 bases between. In germline, CDR1 is SGHTA, CDR2 FQGNSA. The CDR3 totals 14 residues. Here the CDR3 DNA reads TGTGCCAGCAGCTTCCTTTATAGCAATCAGCCCCAGCATTTT. Translation: CASSFLYSNQPQHF.

The V call is TRBV28, the J call TRBJ2-4, with TRBD1 matching over 9 bases. The germline gives CDR1 MDHEN, CDR2 SYDVKM. CDR3 length: 18 residues. The J segment lost 0 bases and the V segment lost 6 bases, leaving 12 bases of the junction unmatched. CDR3 DNA: TGTGCCAGCAGGGGCGGGACAGGGATGGAACTAGCCAAAAACATTCAGTACTTC. Translation: CASRGGTGMELAKNIQYF.

The DNA of the CDR3 is TGTGCCAGCAGCTTAATACTTGGTGACAGAGGTTTTGAAAAACTGTTTTTT. The encoded protein is CASSLILGDRGFEKLFF. The chain uses TRBV7-8 and TRBJ1-4, with D perhaps matching TRBD1 (5 bases). The CDR3 is 17 residues long. The V end was cut by 2 bases, the J end by 7 bases, with 20 bases between. Germline CDR1 reads SGHVS; CDR2 reads FQNEAQ.

The V call is TRBV27, the J call TRBJ2-7, with 8 bases matching TRBD1. The junction had 4 bases not matched to a gene; V was cut back by 6 bases and J by 3 bases. This CDR3 is built from 13 residues. Germline V lookup: CDR1 MNHEY, CDR2 SMNVEV (reference sequence). Written as DNA, the CDR3 is TGTGCCAGCAGCGGAGGGACAGGCTACGAGCAGTACTTC. Its protein product is CASSGGTGYEQYF.

This clone was observed once. This chain uses TRBV19 with TRBJ2-7; 8 bases line up with TRBD1. The CDR3 is made up of 14 amino acids. Germline values: CDR1 LNHDA, CDR2 SQIVND (reference sequence). Trimming at V came to 4 bases and at J to 5 bases, leaving 7 bases not matched to a gene. The CDR3 loop is CASSTDREVHEQYF. Written as DNA, the CDR3 is TGTGCCAGTAGTACGGACAGGGAGGTCCACGAGCAGTACTTC.

The V call is TRBV6-5, the J call TRBJ2-1; D is possibly TRBD2 (6 bases). Trimming took 6 bases from V and 5 from J, leaving 14 bases between them. Germline V gives CDR1 MNHEY, CDR2 SVGAGI. This CDR3 has 14 residues. The CDR3 sequence: CASSGTSRNNEQFF. CDR3 in DNA: TGTGCCAGCAGCGGTACTAGCCGAAACAATGAGCAGTTCTTC.

The V and J genes are TRBV5-4 and TRBJ2-7; 12 bases align to TRBD2. J was trimmed by 2 bases and V by 4 bases; bases with no gene match: 7. The CDR3 runs 16 residues. The V gene's germline CDR1 is SGHNT and CDR2 YYREEE (reference sequence). The CDR3 loop reads CASSQTGLAGTYEQYF. In nucleotides, the CDR3 is TGTGCCAGCAGCCAAACCGGACTAGCGGGAACCTACGAGCAGTACTTC.

V gene TRBV11-2 combines with J gene TRBJ2-1, with 9 bases matching TRBD2. CDR3 length equals 13 residues. CDR1 is SGHAT and CDR2 is FQNNGV in the germline V gene. The V and J ends lost 4 bases and 9 bases, in that order; junction bases with no gene match: 4. CDR3 sequence: CASSSGLASEQFF. In DNA form, the CDR3 reads TGTGCCAGCAGCTCGGGACTAGCCTCTGAGCAGTTCTTC.